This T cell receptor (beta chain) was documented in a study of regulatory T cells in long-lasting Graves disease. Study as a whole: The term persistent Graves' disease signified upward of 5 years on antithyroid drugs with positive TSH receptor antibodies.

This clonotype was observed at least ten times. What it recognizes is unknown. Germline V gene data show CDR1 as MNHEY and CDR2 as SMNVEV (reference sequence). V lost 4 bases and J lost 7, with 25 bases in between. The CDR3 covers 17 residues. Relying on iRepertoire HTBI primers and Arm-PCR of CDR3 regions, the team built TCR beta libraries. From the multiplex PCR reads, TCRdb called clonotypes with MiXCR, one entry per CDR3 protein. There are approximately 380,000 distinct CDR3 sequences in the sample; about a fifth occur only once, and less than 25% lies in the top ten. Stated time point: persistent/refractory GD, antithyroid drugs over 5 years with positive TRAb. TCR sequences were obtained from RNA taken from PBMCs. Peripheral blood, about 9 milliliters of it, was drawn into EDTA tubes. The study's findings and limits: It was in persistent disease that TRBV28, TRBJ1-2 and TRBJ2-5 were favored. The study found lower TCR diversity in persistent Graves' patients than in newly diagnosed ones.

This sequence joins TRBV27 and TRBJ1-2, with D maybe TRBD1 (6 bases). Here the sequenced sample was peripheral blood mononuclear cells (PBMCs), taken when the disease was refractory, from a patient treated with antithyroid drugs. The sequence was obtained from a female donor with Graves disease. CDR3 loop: CASSSGGGPGKTGGYTF. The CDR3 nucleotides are TGTGCCAGCAGTTCGGGAGGGGGACCAGGGAAAACAGGTGGCTACACCTTC.